Listed below are T cell receptor beta chains from one sample, sequenced in a study of shared clonotypes between healthy human individuals. Clones were sequenced by immunoSEQ multiplex PCR, and TCRdb holds only the in-frame ones, with some missing. The sample records a few million clones, roughly 93% being singletons. The specimen was naive CD4+ T cells from PBMCs. These receptors originate from a man younger than 35 in good health. Some clones in this sample may be carry-over from other donors' samples. Each CDR3 is given with its conserved first and last residue. The D gene is left open where the match is weak. Clone size is given for some rows only: seen once, a few or many times, or a class if the clone is expanded.

d_gene,abundance,v_gene,j_gene,CDR3nt,CDR3aa
TRBD1,NA,TRBV7-2,TRBJ2-7,TGTGCCAGCAAGCAATCCGGACAGGGCGCCTACGAGCAGTACTTC,CASKQSGQGAYEQYF
TRBD1,NA,TRBV11-3,TRBJ2-7,TGTGCCAGCAGCTTAGGACAGGGGGCGACCGAGCAGTACTTC,CASSLGQGATEQYF
TRBD2,once,TRBV5-1,TRBJ2-2,TGCGCCAGCAGCTTGATAGCGGGAGGGCCCTCCGGGGAGCTGTTTTTT,CASSLIAGGPSGELFF
NA,NA,TRBV7-2,TRBJ1-1,TGTGCCAGCAGCTTAGTTCGGGACACTGAAGCTTTCTTT,CASSLVRDTEAFF
NA,NA,TRBV6-6,TRBJ2-1,TGTGCCAGCAGTTACGTAGGGGACGGTGAGCAGTTCTTC,CASSYVGDGEQFF
TRBD1,NA,TRBV6-5,TRBJ2-7,TGTGCCAGCAGTATATGGGACAGGATCTACGAGCAGTACTTC,CASSIWDRIYEQYF
TRBD1,NA,TRBV28,TRBJ1-4,TGTGCCAGCAGCGGGACAGGCATTAACGAAAAACTGTTTTTT,CASSGTGINEKLFF
TRBD1,NA,TRBV6-5,TRBJ2-7,TGTGCCAGCAGTTCACCGGGACAGGGGGCATACGAGCAGTACTTC,CASSSPGQGAYEQYF
NA,NA,TRBV5-4,TRBJ2-5,TGTGCCAGCAGCTTGGCGGGCTCTGGAGAGACCCAGTACTTC,CASSLAGSGETQYF
NA,NA,TRBV7-2,TRBJ2-7,TGTGCCAGCGGGAGAGGGGCCTACGAGCAGTACTTC,CASGRGAYEQYF
TRBD2,NA,TRBV9,TRBJ2-1,TGTGCCAGCAGCGGGTCCCGGACTAGAGTCTACAATGAGCAGTTCTTC,CASSGSRTRVYNEQFF
NA,few,TRBV11-2,TRBJ1-1,TGTGCCAGCAGCTTACTCCGTGCAACTGAAGCTTTCTTT,CASSLLRATEAFF
TRBD2,NA,TRBV2,TRBJ2-7,TGTGCCGGGGGGGCTAGCGGGATTCAGGAGCAGTACTTC,CAGGASGIQEQYF
NA,NA,TRBV19,TRBJ2-6,TGTGCCAGTAGTACCCCCACAGGGAGGGGAATGATCTCTGGGGCCAACGTCCTGACTTTC,CASSTPTGRGMISGANVLTF
TRBD2,NA,TRBV27,TRBJ2-7,TGTGCCAGCAGTACTAGCGGGAGCCCTTCCTACGAGCAGTACTTC,CASSTSGSPSYEQYF
NA,NA,TRBV7-9,TRBJ2-2,TGTGCCAGCAGCTTAAGCACAGGCGGGACCGGGGAGCTGTTTTTT,CASSLSTGGTGELFF
TRBD2,NA,TRBV7-3,TRBJ2-7,TGTGCCAGCAGCTTAGGACTAGCTTACGAGCAGTACTTC,CASSLGLAYEQYF
TRBD1,NA,TRBV23-1,TRBJ2-7,TGCGCCAGCCCCAAGCAGGGGGCTCCCTCCTACGAGCAGTACTTC,CASPKQGAPSYEQYF
TRBD1,NA,TRBV28,TRBJ2-1,TGTGCCAGCAGGCCAGCCGGACAGGGTTCCTACAATGAGCAGTTCTTC,CASRPAGQGSYNEQFF
NA,NA,TRBV2,TRBJ1-2,TGTGCCAGCAGTCAGTCCTATGGCTACACCTTC,CASSQSYGYTF
NA,NA,TRBV18,TRBJ2-3,TGTGCCAGCTCACGCACACTAGGGGCAGATACGCAGTATTTT,CASSRTLGADTQYF
TRBD2,NA,TRBV7-9,TRBJ2-1,TGTGCCGCGACTAAAGCGGGAGATGAGCAGTTCTTC,CAATKAGDEQFF
NA,NA,TRBV7-2,TRBJ2-3,TGTGCCAGCAGCTTAGGGGGCCGGGGCTTCACAGATACGCAGTATTTT,CASSLGGRGFTDTQYF
NA,NA,TRBV27,TRBJ1-2,TGTGCCACCTCCCTGCGGTCCCAGGGGGGCTACACCTTC,CATSLRSQGGYTF
NA,NA,TRBV7-2,TRBJ1-2,TGTGCCAGCAGCTTATTGGAAGGTGGGGTAGGTGGCTACACCTTC,CASSLLEGGVGGYTF
NA,NA,TRBV28,TRBJ1-1,TGTGCCAGCAGTTCGCTTTTTGGCAGGAACACTGAAGCTTTCTTT,CASSSLFGRNTEAFF
NA,NA,TRBV19,TRBJ2-1,TGTGCCAGTAGTATGAGAGTAAGCCTGTTCTTC,CASSMRVSLFF
NA,NA,TRBV15,TRBJ2-5,TGTGCCACCAGCAGAGATGGTAGAGCCCAGTACTTC,CATSRDGRAQYF
NA,NA,TRBV25-1,TRBJ1-2,TGTGCCAGCAGTGAATATGTAGGGGTCGGCTACACCTTC,CASSEYVGVGYTF
NA,once,TRBV19,TRBJ1-1,TGTGCCAGTTCCTGGGGGGGGCTGGGCACTGAAGCTTTCTTT,CASSWGGLGTEAFF
NA,NA,TRBV11-3,TRBJ2-3,TGTGCCAGCAGCTTTGGGTACGACAGCCGCACAGATACGCAGTATTTT,CASSFGYDSRTDTQYF
TRBD1,NA,TRBV28,TRBJ1-4,TGTGCCAGCAGTTGGGACAGGGGAGGAAAACTGTTTTTT,CASSWDRGGKLFF
TRBD2,NA,TRBV14,TRBJ2-3,TGTGCCAGCGGGACTAGCGGGACCACAGATACGCAGTATTTT,CASGTSGTTDTQYF
TRBD1,NA,TRBV5-5,TRBJ1-1,TGTGCCAGCAGCCTCTTCGGGACAGGTCTTAGCACTGAAGCTTTCTTT,CASSLFGTGLSTEAFF
NA,NA,TRBV19,TRBJ2-3,TGTGCCAGTGGCGATGCGGCGTCTAGCGTGAGCACAGATACGCAGTATTTT,CASGDAASSVSTDTQYF
NA,NA,TRBV9,TRBJ2-7,TGTGCCAGCAGCCCCCGGACGGGGACCTACGAGCAGTACTTC,CASSPRTGTYEQYF
TRBD1,NA,TRBV27,TRBJ2-1,TGTGCCAGCAAGTACAGGGGAAGGTCCTACAATGAGCAGTTCTTC,CASKYRGRSYNEQFF
NA,NA,TRBV7-2,TRBJ2-7,TGTGCCAGCAGCCCCCAGCCCACTCCCTCCTACGAGCAGTACTTC,CASSPQPTPSYEQYF
NA,NA,TRBV7-8,TRBJ1-4,TGTGCCAGCAGCTTAGCGGGAACCAGAAATGAAAAACTGTTTTTT,CASSLAGTRNEKLFF
TRBD2,NA,TRBV6-5,TRBJ2-5,TGTGCCAGCACCCGATCTAGCGGGAGGGCGGAGACCCAGTACTTC,CASTRSSGRAETQYF
TRBD2,NA,TRBV28,TRBJ2-7,TGTGCCAGCAGCCCGACGCTAGCGGGAGGCTCCTACGAGCAGTACTTC,CASSPTLAGGSYEQYF
NA,once,TRBV23-1,TRBJ2-5,TGCGCCAGCAGTCAATCGAGAAGGGGGAGAGGGGGAAAGACCCAGTACTTC,CASSQSRRGRGGKTQYF
TRBD1,NA,TRBV2,TRBJ2-7,TGTGCCAGCAGTGGACAGGGGCCTTCCTACGAGCAGTACTTC,CASSGQGPSYEQYF
TRBD2,NA,TRBV5-6,TRBJ2-1,TGTGCCAGCAGCTTGGAACTAGCGGGCGACAATGAGCAGTTCTTC,CASSLELAGDNEQFF
NA,NA,TRBV7-2,TRBJ1-3,TGTGCCAGCAGCTTAGCAGGCTCTGGAAACACCATATATTTT,CASSLAGSGNTIYF
NA,NA,TRBV27,TRBJ2-5,TGTGCCAGCAGGGGGGGCCACCCCGCAGAGACCCAGTACTTC,CASRGGHPAETQYF
NA,once,TRBV7-2,TRBJ2-7,TGTGCCAGCAGCTTATTCTTCGGTCCCTACGAGCAGTACTTC,CASSLFFGPYEQYF
NA,NA,TRBV5-4,TRBJ1-2,TGTGCCAGCAGCTTGCAGGGGTCGGACTATGGCTACACCTTC,CASSLQGSDYGYTF
TRBD1,NA,TRBV5-1,TRBJ1-1,TGCGCCAGCAGCTTCGGGACAGGGGGTACTGAAGCTTTCTTT,CASSFGTGGTEAFF
TRBD2,NA,TRBV9,TRBJ2-3,TGTGCCAGCAGCGTAGTGGTAGCGGGGGCAGATACGCAGTATTTT,CASSVVVAGADTQYF
NA,NA,TRBV27,TRBJ1-1,TGTGCCAGCACCCCACGGTGGGGGTCGAACACTGAAGCTTTCTTT,CASTPRWGSNTEAFF
NA,once,TRBV12-5,TRBJ2-3,TGTGCTAGTGGTTTGGGGGGGACAGATACGCAGTATTTT,CASGLGGTDTQYF
TRBD2,NA,TRBV19,TRBJ2-3,TGTGCCAGTAGCACACTAGCGGATAGCACAGATACGCAGTATTTT,CASSTLADSTDTQYF
NA,NA,TRBV5-1,TRBJ2-7,TGCGCCAGCACCCTCGACTCCGGCCCCTACGAGCAGTACTTC,CASTLDSGPYEQYF
TRBD2,NA,TRBV7-2,TRBJ2-7,TGTGCCAGCAGCTTATTCTCCCTGCCGGGACTAGCCTACGAGCAGTACTTC,CASSLFSLPGLAYEQYF
NA,NA,TRBV5-6,TRBJ2-7,TGTGCCAGCAGCTTGGCTAGCGGCAGGGGTCTGAGGAACGAGCAGTACTTC,CASSLASGRGLRNEQYF
NA,NA,TRBV7-2,TRBJ1-1,TGTGCCAGCAGCTTAGTCGGGACACCTGAAGCTTTCTTT,CASSLVGTPEAFF
TRBD1,NA,TRBV27,TRBJ2-4,TGTGCCAGCAGTTACCCGGACAGGGGATCTAAACTAGCCAAAAACATTCAGTACTTC,CASSYPDRGSKLAKNIQYF
NA,NA,TRBV9,TRBJ2-7,TGTGCCAGCAGCGTAGGTTGGGGGGCGCAGGACGAGCAGTACTTC,CASSVGWGAQDEQYF